The sequence of this TCR beta chain was determined in a study of a mutant IDH1 vaccine in newly diagnosed glioma. Some clones are missing from TCRdb's copy, which holds only in-frame ones; the method was immunoSEQ multiplex PCR. The sample carries about 33,000 clones, around 85% recorded once. Indicated time point: baseline, week 1 (first vaccination visit). Described treatment: pre-vaccination baseline after standard-of-care therapy. This CDR3 is 9 amino acids long. Per the germline V gene, CDR1 is DFQATT and CDR2 is SNEGSKA (reference sequence). V dropped 8 bases and J dropped 6 bases, with 7 bases sitting between them.

The source material was PBMCs, sampled from a glioma patient treated with radiotherapy, temozolomide or both. The V call is TRBV20-1, the J call TRBJ1-2; D unclear. The source is a middle-aged woman with glioma. The CDR3 coding sequence is TGCAGTCCACGGGATGGCTACACCTTC. This sequence encodes CSPRDGYTF.